The T cell receptor (beta chain) under discussion was sequenced for a study of T cell responses to AZD1222 COVID-19 vaccine. Study-wide results and caveats: Across the whole spike, CD4 TCRs peaked at regions 160-218 and 743-854.

Sequencing was performed with immunoSEQ multiplex PCR; in TCRdb, only in-frame clones are kept and a portion is missing. The table has just under 95,000 clones, more than 75% seen once; the top ten hold more than 8.5%. A remark on this clone: As yet, its antigen is unknown.

The CDR3 runs 15 residues. Germline CDR1 SGHTA, CDR2 FQGNSA. Trimming cost V 5 bases and J 2 bases; bases outside gene matches: 7. This TCR was sampled from an adult in good health. The chain is built from TRBV7-2 and TRBJ1-1, with 8 positions matching TRBD1. Sequenced material: peripheral blood, taken on day 0 of AZD1222 vaccination. In nucleotides, the CDR3 is TGTGCCAGCAGCGTACGGACAGGGCCTAACACTGAAGCTTTCTTT. Protein sequence: CASSVRTGPNTEAFF.